These T cell receptor beta chains were read from a single sample in a study of T-cell reconstitution after alpha-beta-depleted transplantation in children. In TCRdb, the PCR reads were re-called with MiXCR into one record per CDR3 protein. The sample consists of approximately 100,000 distinct CDR3 sequences, about 12% of them appearing once. The material sequenced was PBMCs from the stem cell graft donor, taken from the stem cell graft. These receptor sequences come from a human donor who donated a stem cell graft to a child with inherited bone marrow failure. The CDR3 runs from the conserved cysteine through the conserved F or W. The order of the fields is J gene, V gene, D gene, clone size, CDR3 protein, CDR3 DNA. A D gene is named only where the DNA matches it firmly. Some rows mark clone size as missing; the rest say once, few, many or name a class of expanded clone.

j_gene: TRBJ1-2; v_gene: TRBV12-3/TRBV12-4; d_gene: TRBD1; abundance: many; CDR3aa: CASSRDRGRHYGYTF; CDR3nt: TGTGCCAGCAGCCGGGACAGGGGGCGACACTATGGCTACACCTTC
j_gene: TRBJ2-1; v_gene: TRBV29-1; d_gene: TRBD1; abundance: -; CDR3aa: CSVEVSPTGGAYNEQFF; CDR3nt: TGCAGCGTTGAAGTTTCCCCGACAGGGGGCGCCTACAATGAGCAGTTCTTC
j_gene: TRBJ2-4; v_gene: TRBV7-2; d_gene: -; abundance: many; CDR3aa: CASSLAGVTPLAKNIQYF; CDR3nt: TGTGCCAGCAGCTTGGCAGGGGTGACACCACTAGCCAAAAACATTCAGTACTTC
j_gene: TRBJ1-2; v_gene: TRBV11-2; d_gene: -; abundance: -; CDR3aa: CASSPDSSNYGYTF; CDR3nt: TGTGCCAGCAGCCCGGACAGTTCTAACTATGGCTACACCTTC
j_gene: TRBJ2-3; v_gene: TRBV19; d_gene: -; abundance: -; CDR3aa: CASRLGGLDTHYF; CDR3nt: TGTGCCAGTAGACTCGGGGGTTTGGATACGCATTATTTT
j_gene: TRBJ2-7; v_gene: TRBV2; d_gene: -; abundance: many; CDR3aa: CASARTVGQYF; CDR3nt: TGTGCCAGCGCTCGGACTGTTGGGCAGTACTTC
j_gene: TRBJ1-4; v_gene: TRBV18; d_gene: -; abundance: -; CDR3aa: CASSSRTALYEKLFF; CDR3nt: TGTGCCAGCTCATCCCGGACAGCTCTCTACGAAAAACTGTTTTTT
j_gene: TRBJ2-1; v_gene: TRBV9; d_gene: -; abundance: many; CDR3aa: CASSVNQFYNEQFF; CDR3nt: TGTGCCAGCAGCGTAAATCAGTTCTACAATGAGCAGTTCTTC
j_gene: TRBJ1-1; v_gene: TRBV5-5; d_gene: TRBD1; abundance: -; CDR3aa: CASSLSPGTAYFTEAFF; CDR3nt: TGTGCCAGCAGCTTGTCCCCCGGGACAGCTTATTTTACTGAAGCTTTCTTT
j_gene: TRBJ1-2; v_gene: TRBV5-5; d_gene: -; abundance: many; CDR3aa: CASSLAARGMRNYGYTF; CDR3nt: TGTGCCAGCAGCTTGGCCGCCAGGGGTATGAGAAACTATGGCTACACCTTC
j_gene: TRBJ2-1; v_gene: TRBV9; d_gene: -; abundance: few; CDR3aa: CASSVGSGSVSYNEQFF; CDR3nt: TGTGCCAGCAGCGTAGGTTCCGGGAGTGTGTCCTACAATGAGCAGTTCTTC
j_gene: TRBJ1-2; v_gene: TRBV5-1; d_gene: -; abundance: many; CDR3aa: CASSLTTGSYTF; CDR3nt: TGCGCCAGCAGCTTGACCACAGGGAGCTACACCTTC
j_gene: TRBJ2-7; v_gene: TRBV19; d_gene: -; abundance: -; CDR3aa: CASGDGSSYEQYF; CDR3nt: TGTGCCAGTGGGGACGGGAGCTCCTACGAGCAGTACTTC
j_gene: TRBJ2-1; v_gene: TRBV6-2/TRBV6-3; d_gene: -; abundance: -; CDR3aa: CASSWVSMYNEQFF; CDR3nt: TGTGCCAGCAGTTGGGTTTCTATGTACAATGAGCAGTTCTTC
j_gene: TRBJ1-2; v_gene: TRBV7-2; d_gene: TRBD1; abundance: many; CDR3aa: CASSQPPRTGNRYTF; CDR3nt: TGTGCCAGCAGCCAACCTCCCCGGACAGGGAACCGCTACACCTTC
j_gene: TRBJ2-1; v_gene: TRBV7-2; d_gene: -; abundance: many; CDR3aa: CASSLRRGGNEQFF; CDR3nt: TGTGCCAGCAGCTTACGCAGGGGTGGTAATGAGCAGTTCTTC
j_gene: TRBJ1-2; v_gene: TRBV12-3/TRBV12-4; d_gene: -; abundance: many; CDR3aa: CASRPERYGYTF; CDR3nt: TGTGCCAGCAGACCGGAACGATATGGCTACACCTTC
j_gene: TRBJ1-1; v_gene: TRBV5-1; d_gene: TRBD1; abundance: many; CDR3aa: CASSWTGLNTEAFF; CDR3nt: TGCGCCAGCAGCTGGACAGGTCTTAACACTGAAGCTTTCTTT
j_gene: TRBJ2-1; v_gene: TRBV7-9; d_gene: TRBD2; abundance: many; CDR3aa: CASRRGGRSYNEQFF; CDR3nt: TGTGCCAGCAGGCGGGGGGGAAGGTCCTACAATGAGCAGTTCTTC
j_gene: TRBJ1-1; v_gene: TRBV18; d_gene: -; abundance: few; CDR3aa: CASSTADTEAFF; CDR3nt: TGTGCCAGCTCAACAGCTGACACTGAAGCTTTCTTT
j_gene: TRBJ2-1; v_gene: TRBV5-1; d_gene: -; abundance: many; CDR3aa: CASSFGRGGEADEQFF; CDR3nt: TGCGCCAGCAGCTTTGGGCGCGGAGGAGAGGCGGATGAGCAGTTCTTC
j_gene: TRBJ1-2; v_gene: TRBV7-2; d_gene: TRBD1; abundance: many; CDR3aa: CASSLGRDSYGYTF; CDR3nt: TGTGCCAGCAGCTTAGGCCGGGACAGCTATGGCTACACCTTC
j_gene: TRBJ2-7; v_gene: TRBV20-1; d_gene: -; abundance: many; CDR3aa: CSAIGGRVSYEQYF; CDR3nt: TGCAGCGCTATAGGTGGCCGCGTCTCCTACGAGCAGTACTTC
j_gene: TRBJ2-3; v_gene: TRBV9; d_gene: TRBD1; abundance: many; CDR3aa: CASSVVRDRDTDTQYF; CDR3nt: TGTGCCAGCAGCGTAGTTCGGGACAGGGACACAGATACGCAGTATTTT
j_gene: TRBJ2-4; v_gene: TRBV7-8; d_gene: TRBD2; abundance: many; CDR3aa: CASSHGGGAKNIQYF; CDR3nt: TGTGCCAGCAGCCACGGCGGGGGAGCCAAAAACATTCAGTACTTC
j_gene: TRBJ2-5; v_gene: TRBV20-1; d_gene: -; abundance: many; CDR3aa: CSAISYTRDRSRGGTQYF; CDR3nt: TGCAGTGCCATATCGTATACCCGGGACAGGTCCAGGGGGGGGACCCAGTACTTC
j_gene: TRBJ2-3; v_gene: TRBV4-1; d_gene: TRBD2; abundance: -; CDR3aa: CASSQSPGRGGADTQYF; CDR3nt: TGCGCCAGCAGCCAAAGTCCCGGGCGGGGGGGCGCAGATACGCAGTATTTT
j_gene: TRBJ1-1; v_gene: TRBV6-5; d_gene: -; abundance: many; CDR3aa: CASSYSYRVGTEAFF; CDR3nt: TGTGCCAGCAGTTACTCTTACAGGGTAGGGACTGAAGCTTTCTTT
j_gene: TRBJ2-2; v_gene: TRBV20-1; d_gene: TRBD1; abundance: many; CDR3aa: CSARDQDRYTGELFF; CDR3nt: TGCAGTGCTAGGGACCAGGACAGGTACACCGGGGAGCTGTTTTTT
j_gene: TRBJ2-1; v_gene: TRBV10-3; d_gene: -; abundance: -; CDR3aa: CAISDFRSSYNEQFF; CDR3nt: TGTGCCATCAGTGACTTCCGTAGCTCCTACAATGAGCAGTTCTTC
j_gene: TRBJ2-3; v_gene: TRBV7-2; d_gene: -; abundance: many; CDR3aa: CASSLDLNLGDTQYF; CDR3nt: TGTGCCAGCAGCTTAGATCTAAACCTAGGAGATACGCAGTATTTT
j_gene: TRBJ2-1; v_gene: TRBV11-2; d_gene: TRBD2; abundance: few; CDR3aa: CASSPLTSGGDNEQFF; CDR3nt: TGTGCCAGCAGCCCCCTGACTAGCGGGGGAGACAATGAGCAGTTCTTC
j_gene: TRBJ2-4; v_gene: TRBV12-1; d_gene: -; abundance: -; CDR3aa: CASSFDGKNIQYF; CDR3nt: TGTGCCAGCAGTTTTGACGGAAAAAACATTCAGTACTTC
j_gene: TRBJ2-7; v_gene: TRBV15; d_gene: TRBD2; abundance: many; CDR3aa: CATSRDLAGEVYF; CDR3nt: TGTGCCACCAGCAGAGATCTAGCGGGGGAGGTTTACTTC
j_gene: TRBJ2-3; v_gene: TRBV20-1; d_gene: -; abundance: -; CDR3aa: CSAIAASTDTQYF; CDR3nt: TGCAGTGCAATAGCGGCTTCCACAGATACGCAGTATTTT
j_gene: TRBJ2-6; v_gene: TRBV5-1; d_gene: -; abundance: many; CDR3aa: CASSWHRESGANVLTF; CDR3nt: TGCGCCAGCAGCTGGCACAGGGAGAGTGGGGCCAACGTCCTGACTTTC
j_gene: TRBJ2-7; v_gene: TRBV9; d_gene: TRBD1; abundance: many; CDR3aa: CASSVGGTGGEQYF; CDR3nt: TGTGCCAGCAGCGTAGGCGGGACAGGGGGCGAGCAGTACTTC
j_gene: TRBJ1-6; v_gene: TRBV2; d_gene: TRBD1; abundance: many; CDR3aa: CASKQGLRSPLHF; CDR3nt: TGTGCCAGCAAACAGGGGTTAAGGTCACCCCTCCACTTT
j_gene: TRBJ2-7; v_gene: TRBV7-2; d_gene: TRBD2; abundance: many; CDR3aa: CASSFGGGASEQYF; CDR3nt: TGTGCCAGCAGCTTTGGCGGGGGGGCCTCCGAGCAGTACTTC
j_gene: TRBJ2-5; v_gene: TRBV6-5; d_gene: -; abundance: many; CDR3aa: CASSRDLLGETQYF; CDR3nt: TGTGCCAGCAGCCGGGACCTGCTGGGAGAGACCCAGTACTTC
j_gene: TRBJ1-5; v_gene: TRBV11-1; d_gene: -; abundance: -; CDR3aa: CASSLDAGTNSNQPQHF; CDR3nt: TGTGCCAGCAGCTTAGATGCAGGGACAAACAGCAATCAGCCCCAGCATTTT
j_gene: TRBJ1-4; v_gene: TRBV20-1; d_gene: -; abundance: many; CDR3aa: CSARVDRRKLFF; CDR3nt: TGCAGTGCTAGAGTGGACCGGAGGAAACTGTTTTTT
j_gene: TRBJ2-5; v_gene: TRBV27; d_gene: -; abundance: many; CDR3aa: CASSPWGDQETQYF; CDR3nt: TGTGCCAGCAGCCCTTGGGGAGATCAAGAGACCCAGTACTTC
j_gene: TRBJ2-1; v_gene: TRBV19; d_gene: -; abundance: -; CDR3aa: CASSPEGIAVYNEQFF; CDR3nt: TGTGCCAGTAGTCCAGAGGGGATAGCTGTGTACAATGAGCAGTTCTTC
j_gene: TRBJ2-3; v_gene: TRBV2; d_gene: TRBD1; abundance: -; CDR3aa: CASSLDRTDTQYF; CDR3nt: TGTGCCAGCAGTCTGGACAGGACAGATACGCAGTATTTT
j_gene: TRBJ2-3; v_gene: TRBV4-3; d_gene: -; abundance: many; CDR3aa: CASSQGDTQYF; CDR3nt: TGCGCCAGCAGCCAAGGGGATACGCAGTATTTT
j_gene: TRBJ2-1; v_gene: TRBV4-2; d_gene: TRBD2; abundance: many; CDR3aa: CASSLSGGGDNEQFF; CDR3nt: TGTGCCAGCAGCCTTAGCGGGGGCGGGGACAATGAGCAGTTCTTC
j_gene: TRBJ1-4; v_gene: TRBV20-1; d_gene: TRBD1; abundance: many; CDR3aa: CSARTGVNEKLFF; CDR3nt: TGCAGTGCTAGAACAGGGGTTAATGAAAAACTGTTTTTT
j_gene: TRBJ1-5; v_gene: TRBV7-6; d_gene: -; abundance: -; CDR3aa: CASSPTSDRYSNQPQHF; CDR3nt: TGTGCCAGCAGCCCCACATCGGACCGGTATAGCAATCAGCCCCAGCATTTT
j_gene: TRBJ2-2; v_gene: TRBV24-1; d_gene: -; abundance: many; CDR3aa: CATSDGFWVAPQELFF; CDR3nt: TGTGCCACCAGTGATGGGTTTTGGGTGGCTCCCCAGGAGCTGTTTTTT
j_gene: TRBJ1-1; v_gene: TRBV5-1; d_gene: -; abundance: many; CDR3aa: CASSLGTDRGTEAFF; CDR3nt: TGCGCCAGCAGCTTGGGTACGGATAGGGGAACTGAAGCTTTCTTT
j_gene: TRBJ2-5; v_gene: TRBV3-1; d_gene: -; abundance: many; CDR3aa: CASSQEGLRDDQETQYF; CDR3nt: TGTGCCAGCAGCCAAGAAGGGCTCAGGGATGACCAAGAGACCCAGTACTTC
j_gene: TRBJ2-2; v_gene: TRBV28; d_gene: -; abundance: -; CDR3aa: CASSTTLGELFF; CDR3nt: TGTGCCAGCAGTACTACCCTCGGGGAGCTGTTTTTT
j_gene: TRBJ2-7; v_gene: TRBV20-1; d_gene: -; abundance: -; CDR3aa: CSARGPSYEQYF; CDR3nt: TGCAGTGCTAGGGGGCCGTCCTACGAGCAGTACTTC
j_gene: TRBJ2-5; v_gene: TRBV7-2; d_gene: -; abundance: many; CDR3aa: CASSNKEAQYF; CDR3nt: TGTGCCAGCAGCAATAAGGAAGCCCAGTACTTC
j_gene: TRBJ2-3; v_gene: TRBV2; d_gene: -; abundance: many; CDR3aa: CASSPQGSSTDTQYF; CDR3nt: TGTGCCAGCAGTCCCCAGGGGTCCAGCACAGATACGCAGTATTTT
j_gene: TRBJ1-4; v_gene: TRBV19; d_gene: -; abundance: -; CDR3aa: CASNRRATNEKLFF; CDR3nt: TGTGCCAGTAATCGAAGAGCAACTAATGAAAAACTGTTTTTT
j_gene: TRBJ2-5; v_gene: TRBV10-3; d_gene: -; abundance: few; CDR3aa: CAISAEGETQYF; CDR3nt: TGTGCCATCAGTGCAGAGGGAGAGACCCAGTACTTC
j_gene: TRBJ2-4; v_gene: TRBV28; d_gene: TRBD1; abundance: many; CDR3aa: CASSPIQGALAKNIQYF; CDR3nt: TGTGCCAGCAGTCCGATACAGGGGGCTCTAGCCAAAAACATTCAGTACTTC
j_gene: TRBJ2-7; v_gene: TRBV13; d_gene: TRBD2; abundance: many; CDR3aa: CASSPPSGSDEQYF; CDR3nt: TGTGCCAGCAGCCCTCCCAGCGGGAGTGATGAGCAGTACTTC